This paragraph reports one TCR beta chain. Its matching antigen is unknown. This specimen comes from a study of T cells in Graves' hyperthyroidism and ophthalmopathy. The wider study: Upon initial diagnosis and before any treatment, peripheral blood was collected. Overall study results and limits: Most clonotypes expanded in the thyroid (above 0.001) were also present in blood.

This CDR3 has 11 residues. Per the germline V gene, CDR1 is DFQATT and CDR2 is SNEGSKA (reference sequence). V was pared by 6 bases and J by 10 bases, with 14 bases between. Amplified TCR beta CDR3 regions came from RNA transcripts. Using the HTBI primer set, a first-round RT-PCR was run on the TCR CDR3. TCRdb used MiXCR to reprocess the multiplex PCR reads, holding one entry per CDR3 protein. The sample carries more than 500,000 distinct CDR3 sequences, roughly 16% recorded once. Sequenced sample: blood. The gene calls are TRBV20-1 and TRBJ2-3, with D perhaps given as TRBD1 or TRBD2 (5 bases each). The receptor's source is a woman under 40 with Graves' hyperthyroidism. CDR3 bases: TGCAGTGCATACCGAGGGGTCCCGCAGTATTTT. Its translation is CSAYRGVPQYF.